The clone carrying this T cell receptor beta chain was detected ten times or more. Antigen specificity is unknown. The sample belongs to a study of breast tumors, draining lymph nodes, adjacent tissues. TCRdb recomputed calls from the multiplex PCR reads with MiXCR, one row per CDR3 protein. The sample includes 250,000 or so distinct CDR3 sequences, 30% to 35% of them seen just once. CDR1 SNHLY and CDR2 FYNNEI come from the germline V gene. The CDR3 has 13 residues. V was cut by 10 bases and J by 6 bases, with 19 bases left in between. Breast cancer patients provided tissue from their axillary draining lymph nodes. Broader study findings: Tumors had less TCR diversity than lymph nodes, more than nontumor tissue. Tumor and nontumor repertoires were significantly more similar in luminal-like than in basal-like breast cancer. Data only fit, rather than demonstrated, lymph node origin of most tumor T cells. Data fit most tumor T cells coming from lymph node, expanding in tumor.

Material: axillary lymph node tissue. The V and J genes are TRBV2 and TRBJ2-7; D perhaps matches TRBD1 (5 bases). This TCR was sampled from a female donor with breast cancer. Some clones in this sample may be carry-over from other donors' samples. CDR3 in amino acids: CATGTGPLSEQYF. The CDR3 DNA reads TGTGCCACCGGTACAGGCCCCCTTAGCGAGCAGTACTTC.